This TCR beta chain was documented in a study of T cells after yellow fever vaccination. MiXCR, run by TCRdb on the 5' RACE reads, gives a single entry per CDR3 protein. This sample has more than 250,000 distinct CDR3 sequences, with around 6.8% found just once. Germline loops: CDR1 LGHNA, CDR2 YSLEER. The CDR3 runs to 16 residues. With V trimmed by 3 bases and J by 7 bases, 8 bases remained unmatched. The sequences come from PBMCs, collected roughly seven weeks after the first yellow fever vaccination. This TCR was sampled from a man aged 18 to 30 who received the YFV17D yellow fever vaccine. The J gene is TRBJ1-6, the V gene TRBV4-3; 8 bases align to TRBD1. For the CDR3, the DNA is TGCGCCAGCAGCCACCTCGACAGGGGTGGAAATTCACCCCTCCACTTT. Its translation: CASSHLDRGGNSPLHF.